Below, 30 T cell receptor beta chains from the same sample are listed, as sequenced in a study of vaccination and CD4 T cells after COVID-19 (dated 2022 in TCRdb). These TCRs are of unknown antigen specificity. Library prep was done by PCR. The instrument given in TCRdb is Illumina iSeq 100. TCR sequencing of DNA from cultured CD4+ T cells used the Oncomine TCR Beta short-read assay at the Johns Hopkins FTIC core. TCRdb reprocessed the public reads (quality trimming at Q25 with fastp, clone calling with MiXCR) and kept in-frame beta chains. Each record represents a unique CDR3 protein, reported with the most common genes and DNA among its rows. For this sample the table gives about 20,000 distinct CDR3 sequences, of which about three quarters were detected only once. Of the sample, about 18% is held by the ten largest clones. The treatment or condition tag for this specimen amounts to: roughly nine-day PBMC culture with coronavirus spike peptide pools or control peptides (ViraFEST assay).

This sample comprised CD4+ T cells from blood, cultured in vitro, obtained after SARS-CoV-2 vaccination. The receptors were sampled from a human donor who received a COVID-19 vaccine.

V gene TRBV19 combines with J gene TRBJ1-3; 7 positions match TRBD1. The CDR3 totals 19 residues. J gave up 1 base and V 5 bases, and 17 bases lay outside the gene matches. Germline assignment: CDR1 LNHDA and CDR2 SQIVND (reference sequence). The CDR3 here is CASSSGTEFLSRSGNTIYF. The CDR3 DNA sequence: TGTGCCAGTAGTTCCGGGACAGAGTTTCTGAGCCGGTCTGGAAACACCATATATTTT.

This clonotype was seen only a few times. The chain links TRBV27 to TRBJ1-6; D gene unclear. This CDR3 spans 15 amino acids. The V end lost 6 bases, the J end lost 3 bases, and 12 bases lay between the germline ends. Germline loops: CDR1 MNHEY, CDR2 SMNVEV (reference sequence). CDR3 loop: CASSLARDYNSPLHF. CDR3 in DNA: TGTGCCAGCAGCTTGGCGCGGGACTATAATTCACCCCTCCACTTT.

The chain links TRBV6-2 or TRBV6-3 to TRBJ1-1; D perhaps matches TRBD1 (6 bases). Germline CDR1 is MNHEY and CDR2 is SVGEGT. The V end lost 4 bases, the J end lost 4 bases, and 22 bases lay between the germline ends. This CDR3 spans 17 amino acids. This chain's CDR3 is CASSSRSLQGSSTEAFF. CDR3 coding DNA: TGTGCCAGCAGTTCTAGGTCCTTACAGGGATCGAGCACTGAAGCTTTCTTT.

The chain combines TRBV30 with TRBJ1-2; D might be TRBD1 (6 bases). Trimming removed 4 bases at V and 2 bases at J, with 14 bases between. The CDR3 length is 14 residues. Per germline, CDR1 GTSNPN and CDR2 SVGIG (reference sequence). The CDR3 protein is CAWIRYRANYGYTF. The CDR3 nucleotides read TGTGCCTGGATCCGTTACAGGGCCAACTATGGCTACACCTTC.

The chain couples TRBV7-6 to TRBJ1-4; D gene ambiguous. CDR1 and CDR2 (germline): SGHVS, FNYEAQ. This CDR3 region has 17 residues. V was shortened by 5 bases and J by 4 bases, with 20 bases between the two germline ends. The CDR3 DNA follows: TGTGCCAGCAGCCAAGCGGGAGGTTGGCGGCTTAATGAAAAACTGTTTTTT. Translating it yields CASSQAGGWRLNEKLFF.

The V and J genes are TRBV7-8 and TRBJ1-5; D is perhaps TRBD1 (5 bases). The CDR3 is 14 residues long. Trimming cost V 1 base and J 5 bases, with 9 bases left between them. Germline values: CDR1 SGHVS, CDR2 FQNEAQ. The CDR3 DNA sequence: TGTGCCAGCAGCTTAGATGGGGCTCATCAGCCCCAGCATTTT. As protein: CASSLDGAHQPQHF.

The DNA of the CDR3 is TGTGCCAGCAGCCCGAAAGGCTATGAGCAGTTCTTC. Translation gives CASSPKGYEQFF. The chain has TRBV9 and TRBJ2-1; no firm D call. Germline V gene lookup returns CDR1 SGDLS and CDR2 YYNGEE. This CDR3 contains 12 residues. V was shortened by 4 bases and J by 8 bases, with 10 bases between the two germline ends.

This clonotype appeared a single time. The J gene is TRBJ1-2, the V gene TRBV15; 7 bases agree with TRBD1. After removal of 1 base from V and 4 bases from J, the junction contained 6 bases not matched to a gene. This CDR3 contains 15 residues. Looked up from germline, CDR1 is LNHNV and CDR2 is YYDKDF (reference sequence). CDR3: CATSRAGDSSYGYTF. CDR3 nucleotides: TGTGCCACCAGCAGAGCTGGGGACAGCTCCTATGGCTACACCTTC.

The V gene is TRBV20-1, the J gene TRBJ1-3; no definite D call. V was pared by 0 bases and J by 4 bases, with 10 bases between. CDR3 length: 14 amino acids. Germline V gives CDR1 DFQATT, CDR2 SNEGSKA (reference sequence). The CDR3 protein is CSARELRPGNTIYF. The CDR3 nucleotides read TGCAGTGCTAGAGAGCTCAGGCCGGGAAACACCATATATTTT.

The V gene is TRBV19, the J gene TRBJ1-6; 8 bases fit TRBD1. The CDR3 length is 13 residues. The germline CDR1 and CDR2 sequences are LNHDA and SQIVND (reference sequence). Trimming removed 6 bases from V and 11 bases from J; junction bases left unmatched: 6. Here the CDR3 reads CASSAQGGAPLHF. DNA for the CDR3: TGTGCCAGTAGCGCACAGGGGGGAGCACCCCTCCACTTT.

J is TRBJ2-3 and V is TRBV19, with a possible D match to TRBD2 (6 bases). This CDR3 region has 16 residues. The ends were cut back, 5 bases at V and 0 bases at J, with 15 bases in the middle. From germline, CDR1 is LNHDA and CDR2 SQIVND (reference sequence). CDR3 loop: CASSWRSGTSTDTQYF. As DNA, the CDR3 is TGTGCCAGTAGTTGGCGGTCGGGGACTAGCACAGATACGCAGTATTTT.

The chain couples TRBV6-1 to TRBJ1-2; D is unresolved. CDR1 and CDR2 from the germline V gene are MNHNS and SASEGT. Trimming pared 3 bases from V and 1 base from J, leaving 18 bases between. This CDR3 comprises 17 residues. CDR3 sequence: CASSDHLNARLNYGYTF. CDR3 in DNA: TGTGCCAGCAGTGATCATTTGAACGCCCGCCTTAACTATGGCTACACCTTC.

In its sample, this clonotype was seen once. The rearrangement joins TRBV7-9 to TRBJ1-6; D is uncertain. V was trimmed by 5 bases and J by 4 bases, leaving 6 bases between them. Germline assignment: CDR1 SEHNR and CDR2 FQNEAQ (reference sequence). The CDR3 covers 13 residues. CDR3 sequence: CASSDVYNSPLHF. The CDR3 DNA sequence: TGTGCCAGCAGCGACGTTTATAATTCACCCCTCCACTTT. The full variable domain, in which reference TRBV7-9 and TRBJ1-6 provide the parts outside the CDR3, is DTGVSQNPRHKITKRGQNVTFRCDPISEHNRLYWYRQTLGQGPEFLTYFQNEAQLEKSRLLSDRFSAERPKGSFSTLEIQRTEQGDSAMYLCASSDVYNSPLHFGNGTRLTVT.

CDR3 region: CATRGTGELFF. CDR3 in DNA: TGTGCCACCCGCGGAACCGGGGAGCTGTTTTTT. The chain combines TRBV24-1 with TRBJ2-2; D remains ambiguous. V was trimmed by 9 bases and J by 5 bases, leaving 6 bases between them. The CDR3 spans 11 residues. The V gene's germline CDR1 is KGHDR and CDR2 SFDVKD.

The genes are TRBV20-1 and TRBJ1-1; D perhaps matches TRBD1 (6 bases). Trimming cost V 1 base and J 9 bases, with 15 bases left between them. The germline CDR1 and CDR2 sequences are DFQATT and SNEGSKA (reference sequence). The CDR3 runs 13 residues. CDR3: CSARGNREDKAFF. DNA of the CDR3: TGCAGTGCTAGAGGTAACAGGGAAGATAAAGCTTTCTTT.

The rearrangement links TRBV7-9 to TRBJ1-5, with a possible D match to TRBD1 (6 bases). The length of the CDR3 is 15 residues. Germline CDR1 is SEHNR and CDR2 is FQNEAQ (reference sequence). V was trimmed by 4 bases and J by 5 bases, leaving 15 bases between them. The CDR3 nucleotides read TGTGCCAGCAGCTCGCCAGGGACAAAACATCAGCCCCAGCATTTT. This sequence encodes CASSSPGTKHQPQHF.

The V and J genes are TRBV7-2 and TRBJ1-5; no definite D call. With 5 bases removed from V and 6 bases from J, the gap between germline ends came to 14 bases. The germline CDR1 and CDR2 sequences are SGHTA and FQGNSA. The CDR3 covers 14 residues. CDR3 in amino acids: CASSRDIHSQPQHF. The CDR3 DNA is TGTGCCAGCAGCAGAGACATACATAGTCAGCCCCAGCATTTT.

This clonotype was observed a few times. The genes are TRBV12-3 or TRBV12-4 and TRBJ2-5; D not resolved. The V end lost 5 bases, the J end lost 1 base, and 8 bases lay between the germline ends. The CDR3 is made up of 13 amino acids. Written as DNA, the CDR3 is TGTGCCAGCAGTCTAAGCCTCCAAGAGACCCAGTACTTC. It encodes CASSLSLQETQYF.

V and J are TRBV7-9 and TRBJ1-2; D remains unclear. Germline V gene lookup returns CDR1 SEHNR and CDR2 FQNEAQ (reference sequence). The CDR3 sequence is 15 residues long. V dropped 0 bases and J dropped 5 bases, with 13 bases sitting between them. CDR3 coding DNA: TGTGCCAGCAGCTTAGCTGAGCCCCGGGGATATGGCTACACCTTC. This sequence encodes CASSLAEPRGYGYTF. Full variable domain (outside the CDR3, taken from reference TRBV7-9 and TRBJ1-2): DTGVSQNPRHKITKRGQNVTFRCDPISEHNRLYWYRQTLGQGPEFLTYFQNEAQLEKSRLLSDRFSAERPKGSFSTLEIQRTEQGDSAMYLCASSLAEPRGYGYTFGSGTRLTVV.

The rearrangement joins TRBV24-1 to TRBJ1-2; TRBD1 agrees at 7 bases. V lost 7 bases to trimming and J lost 10 bases; unmatched junction nucleotides: 8. The CDR3 sequence is 12 residues long. The germline gives CDR1 KGHDR, CDR2 SFDVKD. For the CDR3, the DNA is TGTGCCACCAGCCTGAGGGGGCAGATCTACACCTTC. Its translation is CATSLRGQIYTF.

The chain joins TRBV11-2 to TRBJ1-1; TRBD1 might be the D (5 bases). The ends were cut back, 0 bases at V and 6 bases at J, with 14 bases in the middle. The CDR3 is 15 amino acids. Germline V lookup: CDR1 SGHAT, CDR2 FQNNGV. CDR3 sequence reads: CASSLDGGRVAEAFF. The CDR3 DNA is TGTGCCAGCAGCTTAGACGGGGGGAGGGTCGCTGAAGCTTTCTTT.

The genes are TRBV2 and TRBJ1-1, with 11 nucleotides matching TRBD1. Germline CDR1 SNHLY, CDR2 FYNNEI. The CDR3 is 14 residues long. V trimming: 6 bases; J trimming: 4 bases; junction bases outside the gene matches: 4. For the CDR3, the DNA is TGTGCCAGCAGGTCCGGGACAGGGGGCACTGAAGCTTTCTTT. It encodes CASRSGTGGTEAFF.

V usage is TRBV7-6 and J usage is TRBJ2-3; D is unclear. The CDR3 is 17 amino acids. V was trimmed by 6 bases and J by 2 bases, leaving 21 bases between them. Per the germline V gene, CDR1 is SGHVS and CDR2 is FNYEAQ. CDR3 loop: CASSHLELPLPTDTQYF. Here the CDR3 DNA reads TGTGCCAGCAGTCATTTGGAGCTCCCTCTCCCCACAGATACGCAGTATTTT.

The sample holds a few counts of this clonotype. The chain uses TRBV10-2 and TRBJ1-2; D remains ambiguous. Germline CDR1 WSHSY, CDR2 SAAADI. This CDR3 contains 14 residues. Deletions cut 2 bases from V and 8 bases from J, with 15 bases between. The CDR3: CASSEREGVMGYTF. The CDR3 nucleotides read TGCGCCAGCAGTGAGAGGGAAGGTGTAATGGGCTACACCTTC.

The chain has TRBV24-1 and TRBJ1-1; no definite D call. The CDR3 has 14 amino acids. Germline-derived CDR1 and CDR2 are KGHDR and SFDVKD. The V gene lost 3 bases and the J gene lost 4 bases, with 11 bases spanning the gap. CDR3 loop: CATSDVDGATEAFF. As DNA, the CDR3 is TGTGCCACCAGTGATGTGGACGGAGCCACTGAAGCTTTCTTT.

This chain joins TRBV20-1 and TRBJ2-2; 7 nucleotides line up with TRBD1. This CDR3 is built from 17 residues. Germline V CDR1 and CDR2: DFQATT, SNEGSKA (reference sequence). With 1 base clipped from V and 4 bases from J, the junction kept 12 bases outside the gene matches. CDR3 in amino acids: CSARGYETGRFTGELFF. The CDR3 DNA reads TGCAGTGCTAGAGGGTACGAGACAGGGCGGTTCACCGGGGAGCTGTTTTTT.

The chain couples TRBV6-5 to TRBJ2-5; D not certain. Germline CDR1 MNHEY, CDR2 SVGAGI. V lost 4 bases, J lost 11 bases, and 14 bases lay in between. CDR3 length equals 12 residues. The CDR3 sequence: CASSSDPLSQYF. In DNA, the CDR3 is TGTGCCAGCAGTTCCGACCCGCTTTCTCAGTACTTC.

This chain connects TRBV3-1 to TRBJ1-5; TRBD1 might be the D (6 bases). This CDR3 spans 14 amino acids. The V gene's germline CDR1 is LGHDT and CDR2 YNNKEL (reference sequence). V shed 4 bases and J shed 0 bases, with 7 bases lying between them. The CDR3 bases are TGTGCCAGCAGCCGGACAGATAGCAATCAGCCCCAGCATTTT. The encoded protein is CASSRTDSNQPQHF.

The chain combines TRBV5-4 with TRBJ1-6; D unresolved. Trimming took off 0 bases at V and 10 bases at J, with 14 bases between the two ends. The CDR3 has 15 amino acids. The V gene's germline CDR1 is SGHNT and CDR2 YYREEE (reference sequence). CDR3: CASSLARGSGSPLHF. DNA for the CDR3: TGTGCCAGCAGCTTGGCCCGGGGTTCAGGATCACCCCTCCACTTT.

The chain combines TRBV20-1 with TRBJ1-2; D uncertain. The ends were cut back, 0 bases at V and 8 bases at J, with 13 bases in the middle. Germline V CDR1 and CDR2: DFQATT, SNEGSKA (reference sequence). The CDR3 has 13 residues. CDR3 sequence reads: CSARDSVGGGYTF. CDR3 DNA sequence: TGCAGTGCTAGAGATTCAGTGGGAGGCGGCTACACCTTC.